Sequencing of this T cell receptor beta chain was carried out in a study of Ad26.COV2.S vaccination and SARS-CoV-2 variants. Study conclusions and caveats: Vaccinees and placebo recipients showed similar non-spike TCR breadth. Placebo recipients trailed vaccine recipients in spike-specific TCR breadth.

This clone was detected a few times. What it binds is not known. Data came from immunoSEQ multiplex PCR; TCRdb stores just in-frame clones and leaves some out. The sample records around 300,000 clones, 65% to 90% being singletons. Per the germline V gene, CDR1 is MNHEY and CDR2 is SMNVEV (reference sequence). V was trimmed by 6 bases and J by 1 base, leaving 9 bases between them. CDR3 length: 14 residues. Treatment given: over 15 received Ad26.COV2.S at low or high dose, single or two shots; roughly five received placebo; per-sample allocation not given. Sampling took place 63 days after the first vaccine or placebo injection. Boston supplied an adult donor aged 18-55 years.

Here the sequenced sample was peripheral blood, taken in a trial of Ad26.COV2.S vaccine versus placebo. The V and J genes are TRBV27 and TRBJ2-2; D gene uncertain. The receptor was derived from a person between 18 and 65 years old who received the Ad26.COV2.S COVID-19 vaccine or a placebo. The CDR3 here is CASRAYLNTGELFF. In nucleotides, the CDR3 is TGTGCCAGCAGAGCTTACCTGAACACCGGGGAGCTGTTTTTT.